This TCR beta chain emerged from a study of human T cells and chemical hapten exposure. At the level of the study: TCR yield per sample varied, mainly due to pooled library volumes.

V shed 5 bases, J shed 9 bases, and the junction held 13 bases outside the gene matches. Per the germline V gene, CDR1 is SGHTA and CDR2 is FQGTGA. The CDR3 is 16 residues long. Of note for this clonotype: Just one base apart from a much larger clone, this may be a read error.

Time point meaning: patch test 3, about 24 weeks after DPC sensitization. Treatment reported: therapeutic diphenylcyclopropenone sensitization with weekly scalp DPC. Extraction of total RNA was performed on unfractionated whole blood. TCRdb analysed the RACE reads with MiXCR anew, one entry per CDR3 protein. The repertoire holds about 82,000 distinct CDR3 sequences, with more than 10% as singletons. The V gene is TRBV7-3, the J gene TRBJ2-2; TRBD2 matches 9 bases. This receptor was obtained from a woman in her 50s with alopecia areata. Some clones in this sample may be carry-over from other donors' samples. Sequenced material: whole blood, taken in connection with sensitization to the hapten diphenylcyclopropenone (DPC). The CDR3 protein is CASSPVGSGSPRELFF. The CDR3 DNA is TGTGCCAGCAGCCCCGTGGGTAGCGGGAGCCCCAGGGAGCTGTTTTTT. The complete variable domain, with remaining parts taken from reference TRBV7-3 and TRBJ2-2, reads GAGVSQTPSNKVTEKGKYVELRCDPISGHTALYWYRQSLGQGPEFLIYFQGTGAADDSGLPNDRFFAVRPEGSVSTLKIQRTERGDSAVYLCASSPVGSGSPRELFFGEGSRLTVL.